Listed below are T cell receptor beta chains from one sample, sequenced in a study of blood T cell repertoires in COVID-19. Profiling relied on immunoSEQ multiplex PCR, and the TCRdb table lists in-frame clones only, not all of them. This sample has roughly 200,000 clones, with roughly nine tenths found just once. Sequencing used PBMCs or T cells enriched from blood (not recorded which). The receptors here all came from a woman aged 30 to 39 with acute COVID-19. Each CDR3 is given with its conserved first and last residue. Each record gives: CDR3 length, D gene, clone size, J gene, V gene, CDR3 protein. A D gene is named only where the DNA matches it firmly. Not all rows give a size; the values are once, few, many and, for expanded clones, a class.

CDR3 length: 16; D gene: TRBD1; clone size: .; J gene: TRBJ2-1; V gene: TRBV7-9; CDR3 protein: CASSSTGTGPYNEQFF
CDR3 length: 14; D gene: TRBD2; clone size: .; J gene: TRBJ2-7; V gene: TRBV5-1; CDR3 protein: CASGGTSGTYEQYF
CDR3 length: 12; D gene: .; clone size: .; J gene: TRBJ2-7; V gene: TRBV9; CDR3 protein: CASSVYDSEQYF
CDR3 length: 18; D gene: TRBD2; clone size: .; J gene: TRBJ2-5; V gene: TRBV2; CDR3 protein: CASSDPKSLAGTQETQYF
CDR3 length: 14; D gene: .; clone size: .; J gene: TRBJ2-5; V gene: TRBV5-6; CDR3 protein: CASSPRGLTETQYF
CDR3 length: 14; D gene: .; clone size: once; J gene: TRBJ2-1; V gene: TRBV21-1; CDR3 protein: CASSKAGLYNEQFF
CDR3 length: 12; D gene: .; clone size: .; J gene: TRBJ2-4; V gene: TRBV5-4; CDR3 protein: CASSLGANIQYF
CDR3 length: 13; D gene: TRBD1; clone size: .; J gene: TRBJ2-7; V gene: TRBV7-9; CDR3 protein: CASSPRDRIKQYF
CDR3 length: 14; D gene: .; clone size: .; J gene: TRBJ1-5; V gene: TRBV4-3; CDR3 protein: CASSQERAYQPQHF
CDR3 length: 12; D gene: .; clone size: .; J gene: TRBJ1-5; V gene: TRBV2; CDR3 protein: CASEVPGDPQHF
CDR3 length: 18; D gene: TRBD1; clone size: many; J gene: TRBJ1-2; V gene: TRBV7-2; CDR3 protein: CASSLGLPGQGSNYGYTF
CDR3 length: 16; D gene: .; clone size: .; J gene: TRBJ2-1; V gene: TRBV2; CDR3 protein: CASLKRDFSSYNEQFF
CDR3 length: 15; D gene: TRBD1; clone size: .; J gene: TRBJ1-2; V gene: TRBV6-2/TRBV6-3; CDR3 protein: CASGLRQGVFYGYTF
CDR3 length: 14; D gene: .; clone size: few; J gene: TRBJ1-1; V gene: TRBV7-8; CDR3 protein: CASSLVGRDTEAFF
CDR3 length: 13; D gene: TRBD1; clone size: .; J gene: TRBJ2-7; V gene: TRBV7-2; CDR3 protein: CASSSRQGLEQYF
CDR3 length: 13; D gene: .; clone size: .; J gene: TRBJ2-1; V gene: TRBV6-4; CDR3 protein: CASSTGAENEQFF
CDR3 length: 15; D gene: .; clone size: .; J gene: TRBJ1-1; V gene: TRBV28; CDR3 protein: CASSFLFRGNTEAFF
CDR3 length: 13; D gene: .; clone size: .; J gene: TRBJ2-1; V gene: TRBV10-2; CDR3 protein: CASSEQFYNEQFF
CDR3 length: 15; D gene: .; clone size: .; J gene: TRBJ1-2; V gene: TRBV5-8; CDR3 protein: CASSLGRWGTPGYTF
CDR3 length: 14; D gene: .; clone size: .; J gene: TRBJ1-6; V gene: TRBV10-1; CDR3 protein: CASKTRGGDSPLHF
CDR3 length: 14; D gene: .; clone size: .; J gene: TRBJ2-3; V gene: TRBV6-4; CDR3 protein: CASSQRSSTDTQYF
CDR3 length: 17; D gene: TRBD1; clone size: .; J gene: TRBJ1-2; V gene: TRBV3-1/TRBV3-2; CDR3 protein: CASSQPGTGGSYYGYTF
CDR3 length: 11; D gene: TRBD1; clone size: .; J gene: TRBJ1-4; V gene: TRBV2; CDR3 protein: CASSVYGTAIF
CDR3 length: 15; D gene: TRBD1; clone size: .; J gene: TRBJ1-2; V gene: TRBV9; CDR3 protein: CASSVGQSRKYGYTF
CDR3 length: 18; D gene: TRBD1; clone size: .; J gene: TRBJ1-5; V gene: TRBV2; CDR3 protein: CASSGGQGATGGNQPQHF
CDR3 length: 15; D gene: TRBD2; clone size: .; J gene: TRBJ2-3; V gene: TRBV9; CDR3 protein: CASSVERGGGDTQYF
CDR3 length: 18; D gene: .; clone size: .; J gene: TRBJ1-2; V gene: TRBV11-2; CDR3 protein: CASSKLEGNRARGYGYTF
CDR3 length: 15; D gene: TRBD1; clone size: .; J gene: TRBJ2-2; V gene: TRBV13; CDR3 protein: CASSLTGQGAGELFF
CDR3 length: 13; D gene: TRBD1; clone size: .; J gene: TRBJ1-1; V gene: TRBV10-1; CDR3 protein: CASSSQQGTEAFF
CDR3 length: 13; D gene: TRBD1; clone size: once; J gene: TRBJ1-1; V gene: TRBV19; CDR3 protein: CASIPGTGIKAFF
CDR3 length: 14; D gene: .; clone size: .; J gene: TRBJ1-2; V gene: TRBV4-3; CDR3 protein: CASGGGPSSYGYTF
CDR3 length: 14; D gene: .; clone size: .; J gene: TRBJ1-5; V gene: TRBV30; CDR3 protein: CAWTDGQRNQPQHF
CDR3 length: 14; D gene: .; clone size: .; J gene: TRBJ1-3; V gene: TRBV5-1; CDR3 protein: CASSLDSTGNTIYF
CDR3 length: 15; D gene: TRBD1; clone size: many; J gene: TRBJ2-1; V gene: TRBV6-2/TRBV6-3; CDR3 protein: CASSGSGTVYNEQFF
CDR3 length: 13; D gene: .; clone size: .; J gene: TRBJ1-2; V gene: TRBV7-9; CDR3 protein: CASSPPLEDGYTF
CDR3 length: 15; D gene: TRBD1; clone size: .; J gene: TRBJ2-1; V gene: TRBV5-5; CDR3 protein: CASSLTGDPYNEQFF
CDR3 length: 15; D gene: TRBD1; clone size: once; J gene: TRBJ1-1; V gene: TRBV18; CDR3 protein: CASSPPSGTDTEAFF
CDR3 length: 15; D gene: .; clone size: .; J gene: TRBJ2-1; V gene: TRBV7-3; CDR3 protein: CASSFVGGLDNEQFF
CDR3 length: 17; D gene: .; clone size: .; J gene: TRBJ1-2; V gene: TRBV3-1/TRBV3-2; CDR3 protein: CASSQARPARRGDGYTF
CDR3 length: 15; D gene: .; clone size: .; J gene: TRBJ2-5; V gene: TRBV5-1; CDR3 protein: CASSLAQGIQETQYF
CDR3 length: 14; D gene: .; clone size: once; J gene: TRBJ1-5; V gene: TRBV28; CDR3 protein: CASTLGQEEQPQHF
CDR3 length: 13; D gene: .; clone size: .; J gene: TRBJ2-7; V gene: TRBV7-2; CDR3 protein: CASSLNRDYEQYF
CDR3 length: 13; D gene: .; clone size: .; J gene: TRBJ1-2; V gene: TRBV12-3/TRBV12-4; CDR3 protein: CASSFRETDGYTF
CDR3 length: 15; D gene: TRBD1; clone size: .; J gene: TRBJ2-7; V gene: TRBV6-5; CDR3 protein: CASSYRGQGGYEQYF
CDR3 length: 13; D gene: .; clone size: .; J gene: TRBJ2-1; V gene: TRBV2; CDR3 protein: CASSVAGWDEQFF
CDR3 length: 14; D gene: TRBD1; clone size: .; J gene: TRBJ2-7; V gene: TRBV11-3; CDR3 protein: CASSPRQGINEQYF
CDR3 length: 17; D gene: TRBD1; clone size: .; J gene: TRBJ2-1; V gene: TRBV3-1/TRBV3-2; CDR3 protein: CASSQAPTGTGGSEQFF
CDR3 length: 17; D gene: .; clone size: once; J gene: TRBJ1-5; V gene: TRBV3-1/TRBV3-2; CDR3 protein: CASSQGQAFYSNQPQHF
CDR3 length: 15; D gene: TRBD1; clone size: .; J gene: TRBJ2-7; V gene: TRBV28; CDR3 protein: CASSFPGTGKYEQYF
CDR3 length: 13; D gene: .; clone size: .; J gene: TRBJ1-5; V gene: TRBV27; CDR3 protein: CASSFVANQPQHF
CDR3 length: 24; D gene: TRBD2; clone size: .; J gene: TRBJ2-6; V gene: TRBV9; CDR3 protein: CASSAQKNPGLAGGTHSGANVLTF
CDR3 length: 12; D gene: .; clone size: .; J gene: TRBJ2-2; V gene: TRBV2; CDR3 protein: CASTGNSGELFF
CDR3 length: 16; D gene: .; clone size: .; J gene: TRBJ1-3; V gene: TRBV9; CDR3 protein: CASSVGQGHTGNTIYF
CDR3 length: 15; D gene: TRBD2; clone size: once; J gene: TRBJ2-3; V gene: TRBV15; CDR3 protein: CATSRSGGYTDTQYF
CDR3 length: 15; D gene: TRBD1; clone size: .; J gene: TRBJ1-1; V gene: TRBV30; CDR3 protein: CAWRYGRGRDTEAFF
CDR3 length: 12; D gene: TRBD2; clone size: .; J gene: TRBJ2-7; V gene: TRBV6-5; CDR3 protein: CAIKRGDHEQYF